The 31 T cell receptor beta chains reported below all come from one sample, sequenced in a study of cytomegalovirus exposure and HLA in healthy donors. Assay: immunoSEQ multiplex PCR; the TCRdb copy retains only in-frame clones and omits some. The data hold 200,000 or so clones, with roughly 80% observed a single time. What was sequenced was PBMCs. These receptors came from a woman between 18 and 30 years old in good health and CMV-seronegative.

This clone came up a few times. The V and J genes are TRBV7-9 and TRBJ1-1; unclear D gene. In germline, CDR1 is SEHNR, CDR2 FQNEAQ (reference sequence). V gave up 1 base and J gave up 4 bases, with 7 bases separating them. This CDR3 comprises 13 residues. The CDR3, as DNA: TGTGCCAGCAGCTTAGATGGAGCCACTGAAGCTTTCTTT. This encodes CASSLDGATEAFF.

This clone was counted a few times. The chain has TRBV5-1 and TRBJ1-2; D call uncertain. Germline CDR1 is SGHRS and CDR2 is YFSETQ. This CDR3 contains 11 residues. Trimming shortened V by 0 bases and J by 8 bases, and 5 bases separated the two germline ends. The CDR3, as DNA: TGCGCCAGCAGCTTGGGCCAAGGCTACACCTTC. Translating gives CASSLGQGYTF. Using reference TRBV5-1 and TRBJ1-2 for the parts outside the CDR3, the full variable domain is KAGVTQTPRYLIKTRGQQVTLSCSPISGHRSVSWYQQTPGQGLQFLFEYFSETQRNKGNFPGRFSGRQFSNSRSEMNVSTLELGDSALYLCASSLGQGYTFGSGTRLTVV.

This chain connects TRBV9 to TRBJ2-1; D gene ambiguous. Between the trimmed V and J ends, which lost 4 bases and 4 bases, there was a span of 6 bases. The CDR3 consists of 12 residues. CDR1 is SGDLS and CDR2 is YYNGEE in the germline V gene. The CDR3 region has the DNA TGTGCCAGCAGCCGAGGTTACAATGAGCAGTTCTTC. Its translation is CASSRGYNEQFF.

The rearrangement uses TRBV27 and TRBJ1-2; TRBD1 is a possible D gene (6 bases). V gave up 4 bases and J gave up 6 bases, with 12 bases separating them. This CDR3 has 13 amino acids. The germline V gene encodes CDR1 MNHEY and CDR2 SMNVEV (reference sequence). The CDR3 DNA reads as TGTGCCAGCAGTTCCGTCAGGACAGATGGCTACACCTTC. It specifies CASSSVRTDGYTF.

As to this clone: A much larger clone differs by one base, so this may be a read error. The chain couples TRBV4-2 to TRBJ1-5; 8 bases line up with TRBD1. V trimming: 3 bases; J trimming: 2 bases; junction bases outside the gene matches: 0. The CDR3 runs to 14 residues. Germline loops: CDR1 LGHNA, CDR2 YNFKEQ. The CDR3 here is CASSQTGGNQPQHF. CDR3 bases: TGTGCCAGCAGCCAGACAGGGGGCAATCAGCCCCAGCATTTT.

V usage is TRBV2 and J usage is TRBJ2-1, with TRBD2 as a possible D gene (6 bases). Per germline, CDR1 SNHLY and CDR2 FYNNEI. Trimming shortened V by 6 bases and J by 8 bases, and 20 bases separated the two germline ends. The CDR3 has 15 residues. CDR3 residues: CASSNQGLKGDEQFF. The CDR3, as DNA: TGTGCCAGCAGCAATCAGGGACTTAAAGGGGATGAGCAGTTCTTC. Based on the CDR3 plus reference TRBV2 and TRBJ2-1, the full variable domain is EPEVTQTPSHQVTQMGQEVILRCVPISNHLYFYWYRQILGQKVEFLVSFYNNEISEKSEIFDDQFSVERPDGSNFTLKIRSTKLEDSAMYFCASSNQGLKGDEQFFGPGTRLTVL.

The V and J genes are TRBV10-3 and TRBJ2-1, with TRBD1 matching 7 bases. The CDR3 has 15 amino acids. J gave up 8 bases and V 5 bases, and 12 bases lay outside the gene matches. The germline CDR1 and CDR2 sequences are ENHRY and SYGVKD. The CDR3 coding sequence is TGTGCCATCAGTCCCCGACAGGGCGAACCACATGAGCAGTTCTTC. Translated: CAISPRQGEPHEQFF.

This chain uses TRBV5-1 with TRBJ2-7; 15 bases match TRBD2. The germline V gene encodes CDR1 SGHRS and CDR2 YFSETQ. The CDR3 runs to 16 residues. Germline trimming cut 3 bases from V and 7 bases from J; bases unmatched to any gene: 8. This chain's CDR3 is CASSYGLAGGDLEQYF. Here the CDR3 DNA reads TGCGCCAGCAGCTACGGACTAGCGGGAGGGGACTTGGAGCAGTACTTC.

This clone was seen only a few times. V and J are TRBV25-1 and TRBJ1-2; no clear D gene. The CDR3 runs to 12 residues. The germline CDR1 and CDR2 sequences are MGHDK and SYGVNS. With 4 bases removed from V and 2 bases from J, the gap between germline ends came to 5 bases. DNA of the CDR3: TGTGCCAGCAGTGGAGGAAACTATGGCTACACCTTC. Its translation: CASSGGNYGYTF.

V usage is TRBV28 and J usage is TRBJ1-3, with D unresolved. V dropped 6 bases and J dropped 0 bases, with 9 bases sitting between them. Germline V lookup: CDR1 MDHEN, CDR2 SYDVKM. The CDR3 loop spans 14 amino acids. The CDR3 protein is CASSKTASGNTIYF. In DNA form, the CDR3 reads TGTGCCAGCAGCAAAACAGCCTCTGGAAACACCATATATTTT.

This sequence joins TRBV19 and TRBJ2-1; 13 bases agree with TRBD2. This CDR3 region has 17 residues. In germline, CDR1 is LNHDA, CDR2 SQIVND (reference sequence). Trimming removed 3 bases from V and 1 base from J; junction bases left unmatched: 3. This chain's CDR3 is CASSIKLAGGSYNEQFF. The CDR3 DNA reads TGTGCCAGTAGTATCAAACTAGCGGGAGGGTCCTACAATGAGCAGTTCTTC.

This chain links TRBV10-1 with TRBJ2-5, with a possible D match to TRBD1 (6 bases). Germline V lookup: CDR1 WNHNN, CDR2 SYGVQD (reference sequence). This CDR3 region has 14 residues. V gave up 3 bases and J gave up 5 bases, with 13 bases separating them. The CDR3 region has the DNA TGCGCCAGCAGTGATACGGCAGGGGCGGAGACCCAGTACTTC. As protein: CASSDTAGAETQYF.

The CDR3 is CASSPLSRDTKDNEQFF. CDR3 nucleotides: TGTGCCAGCAGCCCTTTGTCCCGGGACACTAAGGACAATGAGCAGTTCTTC. The rearrangement joins TRBV28 to TRBJ2-1; maybe TRBD1 (6 bases). This CDR3 contains 17 residues. Per germline, CDR1 MDHEN and CDR2 SYDVKM. The V end lost 6 bases, the J end lost 5 bases, and 23 bases lay between the germline ends.

V gene TRBV29-1 combines with J gene TRBJ1-2; maybe TRBD1 (5 bases). V shed 3 bases and J shed 0 bases, with 14 bases lying between them. This CDR3 spans 15 amino acids. CDR1 SQVTM and CDR2 ANQGSEA come from the germline V gene. The CDR3 sequence is CSVDPRQLANYGYTF. Here the CDR3 DNA reads TGCAGCGTTGACCCCCGACAGTTAGCTAACTATGGCTACACCTTC.

This chain connects TRBV11-2 to TRBJ2-2; the D call may be TRBD1 or TRBD2 (5 bases each). Per germline, CDR1 SGHAT and CDR2 FQNNGV. The CDR3 sequence is 15 residues long. V was cut by 4 bases and J by 5 bases, with 14 bases left in between. For the CDR3, the DNA is TGTGCCAGCAGCTCCGTCAGGGAGATGACCGGGGAGCTGTTTTTT. Amino acids: CASSSVREMTGELFF.

The chain is built from TRBV7-8 and TRBJ2-5; D is undetermined. Between the trimmed V and J ends, which lost 1 base and 5 bases, there was a span of 5 bases. The germline V gene has CDR1 SGHVS and CDR2 FQNEAQ. The CDR3 is 12 residues long. The CDR3 DNA follows: TGTGCCAGCAGCTTAGATGGGGAGACCCAGTACTTC. This codes for CASSLDGETQYF.

The J gene is TRBJ2-3, the V gene TRBV5-5; D is undetermined. The V gene's germline CDR1 is SGHKS and CDR2 YYEKEE (reference sequence). The CDR3 consists of 11 residues. Trimming removed 7 bases from V and 2 bases from J, with 5 bases in between. CDR3 coding DNA: TGTGCCAGCTCAAACACAGATACGCAGTATTTT. Its translation: CASSNTDTQYF.

This chain links TRBV13 with TRBJ2-1; no firm D call. The CDR3 loop spans 12 amino acids. Germline CDR1 is PRHDT and CDR2 is FYEKMQ (reference sequence). V lost 2 bases and J 4 bases, leaving 3 bases between the germline ends. The CDR3 protein is CASSLKYNEQFF. The CDR3 DNA reads as TGTGCCAGCAGCTTAAAGTACAATGAGCAGTTCTTC.

This clone occurred once. This sequence joins TRBV30 and TRBJ2-5; TRBD2 agrees at 11 bases. The CDR3 covers 15 residues. The trim removed 2 bases at V and 4 bases at J, leaving 6 bases unmatched. CDR1 is GTSNPN and CDR2 is SVGIG in the germline V gene (reference sequence). CDR3 loop: CAWSSSGTSGETQYF. As DNA, the CDR3 is TGTGCCTGGAGTTCATCCGGGACTAGCGGAGAGACCCAGTACTTC.

This clone was detected only a few times. This chain uses TRBV2 with TRBJ2-2; TRBD1 is a possible D gene (5 bases). The CDR3 spans 14 residues. V lost 5 bases and J 4 bases, leaving 11 bases between the germline ends. Germline CDR1 is SNHLY and CDR2 is FYNNEI. The CDR3 region has the DNA TGTGCCAGCAGTCCTACAGGTTTCACCGGGGAGCTGTTTTTT. Translation gives CASSPTGFTGELFF.

The chain employs TRBV5-4 and TRBJ1-2, with D maybe TRBD1 (5 bases). CDR1 is SGHNT, CDR2 YYREEE, per germline (reference sequence). V shed 4 bases and J shed 8 bases, with 12 bases lying between them. There are 12 residues in the CDR3. CDR3 amino acids: CASSTTGRGYTF. As DNA, the CDR3 is TGTGCCAGCAGCACGACGGGACGGGGCTACACCTTC.

The genes are TRBV6-4 and TRBJ2-3; 9 nucleotides line up with TRBD2. The trim removed 4 bases at V and 2 bases at J, leaving 7 bases unmatched. Germline V gene data show CDR1 as MRHNA and CDR2 as SNTAGT. The CDR3 is made up of 16 amino acids. CDR3 DNA: TGTGCCAGCAGTGCGACTAGCGGAGCAATCACAGATACGCAGTATTTT. It is translated as CASSATSGAITDTQYF.

The chain combines TRBV7-2 with TRBJ1-2, with D possibly being TRBD1 (5 bases). Trimming removed 6 bases from V and 4 bases from J, with 15 bases in between. Germline CDR1 reads SGHTA; CDR2 reads FQGNSA. CDR3 size: 14 residues. The DNA of the CDR3 is TGTGCCAGCAGTCCTAATGACAGAATCTATGGCTACACCTTC. Translated: CASSPNDRIYGYTF.

The V gene is TRBV6-6, the J gene TRBJ1-1; maybe TRBD1 (6 bases). Trimming pared 5 bases from V and 5 bases from J, leaving 18 bases between. Germline values: CDR1 MNHNY, CDR2 SVGAGI (reference sequence). CDR3 length: 15 amino acids. Written as DNA, the CDR3 is TGTGCCAGCAGTCCGCCCCCGGACAGTAGGACTGAAGCTTTCTTT. It codes for CASSPPPDSRTEAFF.

This clone was counted a single time. The chain has TRBV10-3 and TRBJ1-2; TRBD1 matches at 12 bases. V trimming: 0 bases; J trimming: 8 bases; junction bases outside the gene matches: 7. CDR3 length equals 16 residues. Germline values: CDR1 ENHRY, CDR2 SYGVKD. CDR3 nucleotide sequence: TGTGCCATCAGTGAGTCGAAGGGGACAGGGGGCGCCGGCTACACCTTC. Translated: CAISESKGTGGAGYTF.

The J gene is TRBJ2-7, the V gene TRBV14; D is uncertain. Germline V gene lookup returns CDR1 SGHDN and CDR2 FVKESK. The CDR3 has 12 amino acids. Trimming took 3 bases from V and 3 from J, leaving 6 bases between them. CDR3: CASSQSSYEQYF. The CDR3, as DNA: TGTGCCAGCAGCCAGAGCAGCTACGAGCAGTACTTC.

This chain links TRBV6-1 with TRBJ1-1, with D perhaps matching TRBD1 (6 bases). V dropped 4 bases and J dropped 2 bases, with 8 bases sitting between them. Germline CDR1 is MNHNS and CDR2 is SASEGT. The CDR3 consists of 13 residues. CDR3 residues: CASSARGNTEAFF. The CDR3 region has the DNA TGTGCCAGCAGTGCCAGGGGTAACACTGAAGCTTTCTTT.

The rearrangement uses TRBV10-1 and TRBJ2-7; 7 bases align to TRBD2. This CDR3 has 17 amino acids. In germline, CDR1 is WNHNN, CDR2 SYGVQD (reference sequence). The trim removed 4 bases at V and 2 bases at J, leaving 14 bases unmatched. The CDR3 loop is CASSGEGAGTGTYEQYF. As DNA, the CDR3 is TGCGCCAGCAGTGGAGAAGGAGCGGGGACGGGCACCTACGAGCAGTACTTC.

This clone has a handful of counts. This sequence joins TRBV9 and TRBJ2-1; D may be TRBD2 (6 bases). The CDR3 is 19 residues long. Germline V lookup: CDR1 SGDLS, CDR2 YYNGEE. Trimming took off 0 bases at V and 0 bases at J, with 19 bases between the two ends. CDR3 amino acids: CASSVGGRLYSVSYNEQFF. CDR3 DNA: TGTGCCAGCAGCGTAGGGGGGAGGCTATACTCCGTCTCCTACAATGAGCAGTTCTTC.

This rearrangement joins TRBV6-5 to TRBJ1-5; 9 bases line up with TRBD1. The germline CDR1 and CDR2 sequences are MNHEY and SVGAGI. Trimming cost V 6 bases and J 6 bases; bases outside gene matches: 9. The CDR3 sequence is 15 residues long. Here the CDR3 DNA reads TGTGCCAGCAGCCCCGGGACAGGGTATCCTCAGCCCCAGCATTTT. This gives the protein CASSPGTGYPQPQHF.

The chain has TRBV7-8 and TRBJ2-3; 8 positions match TRBD2. Germline values: CDR1 SGHVS, CDR2 FQNEAQ. Losses at the gene ends were 0 bases for V and 2 bases for J; bases not matched to a gene: 7. CDR3 length: 17 residues. CDR3 residues: CASSLAGGRRSTDTQYF. CDR3 nucleotide sequence: TGTGCCAGCAGCTTAGCGGGCGGGAGGCGATCCACAGATACGCAGTATTTT.